A single sample gave rise to the 10 T cell receptor beta chains below, sequenced in a study of blood T cell repertoires in COVID-19. Sequencing used immunoSEQ multiplex PCR; TCRdb keeps in-frame clones, though not all of them. The sample lists under 30,000 clones, 90% to 95% occurring once. The sequenced material came from peripheral blood. The receptors were gathered from a human donor with active COVID-19. The donor label of this sample is uncertain.

The V gene is TRBV28, the J gene TRBJ2-2, with D possibly matching TRBD2 (6 bases). Trimming removed 5 bases at V and 7 bases at J, with 20 bases between. CDR1 is MDHEN, CDR2 SYDVKM, per germline. This CDR3 is built from 16 residues. The DNA of the CDR3 is TGTGCCAGCAGTCCCCATTGGGGGAAAGCGGGCGGGGAGCTGTTTTTT. Encoded protein: CASSPHWGKAGGELFF.

The chain uses TRBV5-6 and TRBJ2-5; 10 bases map to TRBD2. V trimming: 1 base; J trimming: 4 bases; junction bases outside the gene matches: 7. CDR1 and CDR2 (germline): SGHDT, YYEEEE. The CDR3 covers 16 residues. CDR3 DNA sequence: TGTGCCAGCAGCTTGAGGCTAGCGGGGGCGGGAGAGACCCAGTACTTC. Translating gives CASSLRLAGAGETQYF.

Here the CDR3 DNA reads TGCAGCGTTGCCTTCGGTGGGGGCCTCTACGAAAAACTGTTTTTT. The encoded protein is CSVAFGGGLYEKLFF. The chain uses TRBV29-1 and TRBJ1-4; weak D call: TRBD1 (6 bases). The V gene's germline CDR1 is SQVTM and CDR2 ANQGSEA. The CDR3 is made up of 15 amino acids. The V end was cut by 4 bases, the J end by 8 bases, with 20 bases between. The whole variable domain, filled in from reference TRBV29-1 and TRBJ1-4, reads SAVISQKPSRDICQRGTSLTIQCQVDSQVTMMFWYRQQPGQSLTLIATANQGSEATYESGFVIDKFPISRPNLTFSTLTVSNMSPEDSSIYLCSVAFGGGLYEKLFFGSGTQLSVL.

A note on this clone: This CDR3 is also generated by other DNA sequences in the sample. The chain employs TRBV10-3 and TRBJ2-7; possible D gene TRBD2, 6 bases. The CDR3 runs 12 residues. V was cut by 8 bases and J by 0 bases, with 8 bases left in between. Germline CDR1 reads ENHRY; CDR2 reads SYGVKD. The chain's CDR3 is CAIGGPSYEQYF. The CDR3 DNA reads TGTGCCATCGGAGGGCCCTCCTACGAGCAGTACTTC.

In DNA form, the CDR3 reads TGCAGCGTTGAAGATCGGGTCGGCAGGGGGTACTACGAGCAGTACTTC. This sequence encodes CSVEDRVGRGYYEQYF. The chain combines TRBV29-1 with TRBJ2-7; 7 bases are shared with TRBD1. The CDR3 consists of 16 residues. J was trimmed by 3 bases and V by 0 bases; bases with no gene match: 11. The germline V gene has CDR1 SQVTM and CDR2 ANQGSEA.

The gene calls are TRBV2 and TRBJ1-4; 10 bases map to TRBD1. The CDR3 length is 14 residues. V was clipped by 2 bases and J by 10 bases; unmatched bases: 4. Per the germline V gene, CDR1 is SNHLY and CDR2 is FYNNEI. CDR3: CASSEWDRGGKLFF. The CDR3 region has the DNA TGTGCCAGCAGTGAATGGGACAGGGGCGGAAAACTGTTTTTT. Full variable domain (missing parts from reference TRBV2 and TRBJ1-4): EPEVTQTPSHQVTQMGQEVILRCVPISNHLYFYWYRQILGQKVEFLVSFYNNEISEKSEIFDDQFSVERPDGSNFTLKIRSTKLEDSAMYFCASSEWDRGGKLFFGSGTQLSVL.

V gene TRBV6-2 or TRBV6-3 combines with J gene TRBJ1-1; TRBD1 matches 7 bases. Unmatched junction bases numbered 14, after V lost 5 bases and J lost 5 bases. Germline values: CDR1 MNHEY, CDR2 SVGEGT. The CDR3 sequence is 16 residues long. CDR3 DNA: TGTGCCAGCAGTACGCCCCCCCAGACAGGGCGGACTGAAGCTTTCTTT. Protein sequence: CASSTPPQTGRTEAFF.

V is TRBV9 and J is TRBJ2-1; D perhaps matches TRBD1 (6 bases). This CDR3 spans 15 amino acids. Trimming took off 0 bases at V and 2 bases at J, with 9 bases between the two ends. Germline CDR1 is SGDLS and CDR2 is YYNGEE. This chain's CDR3 is CASSVVSGAYNEQFF. For the CDR3, the DNA is TGTGCCAGCAGCGTAGTATCAGGGGCCTACAATGAGCAGTTCTTC. Supplemented by reference TRBV9 and TRBJ2-1, the full variable domain reads DSGVTQTPKHLITATGQRVTLRCSPRSGDLSVYWYQQSLDQGLQFLIQYYNGEERAKGNILERFSAQQFPDLHSELNLSSLELGDSALYFCASSVVSGAYNEQFFGPGTRLTVL.

The rearrangement links TRBV9 to TRBJ1-3; possible D gene TRBD1, 5 bases. The germline V gene encodes CDR1 SGDLS and CDR2 YYNGEE. The CDR3 loop spans 16 amino acids. V dropped 4 bases and J dropped 0 bases, with 14 bases sitting between them. CDR3 region: CASSLFSGGSGNTIYF. In nucleotides, the CDR3 is TGTGCCAGCAGCCTCTTTTCCGGGGGCTCTGGAAACACCATATATTTT.

The chain recombines TRBV7-8 with TRBJ2-7, with 7 bases fitting TRBD1. The CDR3 contains 13 residues. The V and J ends lost 3 bases and 6 bases, in that order; junction bases with no gene match: 5. Germline values: CDR1 SGHVS, CDR2 FQNEAQ. The CDR3 is CASSFSQGVEQYF. CDR3 sequence (DNA): TGTGCCAGCAGCTTCTCCCAGGGGGTCGAGCAGTACTTC.